Shown below are 29 T cell receptor beta chains from a single sample sequenced in a study of blood T cell repertoires in COVID-19. Sequenced by immunoSEQ multiplex PCR; TCRdb stores in-frame clones only, minus some. The data show approximately 670,000 clones, with around 89% seen just once and under 0.3% held by the top ten. Sequenced sample: peripheral blood. The source of these receptors is a woman aged 18-29 years with acute or convalescent COVID-19.

This clone was observed once. This rearrangement joins TRBV2 to TRBJ2-7; D might be TRBD1 (6 bases). The germline V gene has CDR1 SNHLY and CDR2 FYNNEI. V shed 5 bases and J shed 2 bases, with 10 bases lying between them. The CDR3 runs 13 residues. CDR3 DNA sequence: TGTGCCAGCAGTACAGGGAGTCCCTACGAGCAGTACTTC. Amino acid sequence: CASSTGSPYEQYF.

CDR3 in DNA: TGTGCCAGCAGTTACTCGTCAGGGAAAGACTATGGCTACACCTTC. It yields the protein CASSYSSGKDYGYTF. The V gene is TRBV6-5, the J gene TRBJ1-2; D might be TRBD1 (5 bases). Trimming shortened V by 0 bases and J by 3 bases, and 11 bases separated the two germline ends. The CDR3 runs 15 residues. The germline V gene has CDR1 MNHEY and CDR2 SVGAGI.

This sequence joins TRBV30 and TRBJ1-5, with 8 bases fitting TRBD1. This CDR3 is built from 14 residues. The V gene end was trimmed by 2 bases and the J gene end by 3 bases; junction bases not matched to a gene: 3. From germline, CDR1 is GTSNPN and CDR2 SVGIG (reference sequence). The CDR3 region is CAWSRDRPNQPQHF. The CDR3 nucleotides are TGTGCCTGGAGTCGGGACAGGCCCAATCAGCCCCAGCATTTT.

The CDR3 sequence is CASSLGRLGETGTQYF. The CDR3 DNA reads as TGCGCCAGCAGCCTTGGACGACTAGGGGAAACGGGTACGCAGTATTTT. This chain uses TRBV4-1 with TRBJ2-3; tentatively, D is TRBD2 (6 bases). V lost 4 bases to trimming and J lost 8 bases, with 22 bases between them. CDR3 length: 16 amino acids. The germline CDR1 and CDR2 sequences are MGHRA and YSYEKL.

The rearrangement joins TRBV5-1 to TRBJ1-3; D might be TRBD1 (6 bases). Between the trimmed V and J ends, which lost 4 bases and 3 bases, there was a span of 23 bases. Germline V gene data show CDR1 as SGHRS and CDR2 as YFSETQ. The CDR3 length is 18 residues. This CDR3 reads CASSLNYRQASYGNTIYF. In DNA, the CDR3 is TGCGCCAGCAGCCTAAACTACCGACAGGCGAGTTATGGAAACACCATATATTTT.

The chain employs TRBV7-3 and TRBJ1-2; D is unclear. Germline CDR1 SGHTA, CDR2 FQGTGA. V shed 2 bases and J shed 2 bases, with 9 bases lying between them. CDR3 length: 14 amino acids. The DNA of the CDR3 is TGTGCCAGCAGCTTAGGGCCAGAAAACTATGGCTACACCTTC. It is translated as CASSLGPENYGYTF.

The chain employs TRBV9 and TRBJ2-3; TRBD2 matches 8 bases. The germline V gene has CDR1 SGDLS and CDR2 YYNGEE. The trim removed 0 bases at V and 6 bases at J, leaving 6 bases unmatched. The CDR3 extends over 15 amino acids. The CDR3 DNA reads as TGTGCCAGCAGCGTAGAAGCGGGGGTTTTGGATACGCAGTATTTT. Protein product: CASSVEAGVLDTQYF. Full variable domain (missing parts from reference TRBV9 and TRBJ2-3): DSGVTQTPKHLITATGQRVTLRCSPRSGDLSVYWYQQSLDQGLQFLIQYYNGEERAKGNILERFSAQQFPDLHSELNLSSLELGDSALYFCASSVEAGVLDTQYFGPGTRLTVL.

The rearrangement joins TRBV9 to TRBJ2-2, with D tentatively TRBD2 (6 bases). Trimming shortened V by 4 bases and J by 4 bases, and 20 bases separated the two germline ends. Germline V lookup: CDR1 SGDLS, CDR2 YYNGEE. CDR3 size: 17 residues. In DNA, the CDR3 is TGTGCCAGCAGCCCGTGGAGTAATAGGGAGGCCACCGGGGAGCTGTTTTTT. Its translation is CASSPWSNREATGELFF.

V and J are TRBV18 and TRBJ2-3; TRBD1 aligns across 7 bases. This CDR3 has 14 residues. The V gene end was trimmed by 6 bases and the J gene end by 2 bases; junction bases not matched to a gene: 5. From germline, CDR1 is KGHSH and CDR2 LQKENI. The CDR3 loop is CASSTTGSTDTQYF. The CDR3 DNA is TGTGCCAGCTCGACGACAGGGTCCACAGATACGCAGTATTTT.

In its sample, this clone was seen a few times. The chain uses TRBV5-4 and TRBJ2-1; 8 bases map to TRBD1. The J segment lost 11 bases and the V segment lost 0 bases, leaving 1 base of the junction unmatched. This CDR3 contains 12 residues. The germline gives CDR1 SGHNT, CDR2 YYREEE (reference sequence). This CDR3 reads CASSLGQGKQFF. DNA of the CDR3: TGTGCCAGCAGCTTGGGACAGGGGAAGCAGTTCTTC. Looking up the rest from reference TRBV5-4 and TRBJ2-1 gives the full variable domain: ETGVTQSPTHLIKTRGQQVTLRCSSQSGHNTVSWYQQALGQGPQFIFQYYREEENGRGNFPPRFSGLQFPNYSSELNVNALELDDSALYLCASSLGQGKQFFGPGTRLTVL.

The rearrangement links TRBV6-2 or TRBV6-3 to TRBJ1-1; D is undetermined. Germline CDR1 is MNHEY and CDR2 is SVGEGT. This CDR3 region has 12 residues. The V and J ends lost 5 bases and 0 bases respectively, with 4 bases between them. The CDR3 is CASSQLNTEAFF. The CDR3 region has the DNA TGTGCCAGCAGTCAGTTGAACACTGAAGCTTTCTTT.

The rearrangement joins TRBV14 to TRBJ2-3; TRBD1 might be the D (6 bases). V was trimmed by 1 base and J by 6 bases, leaving 14 bases between them. Germline V lookup: CDR1 SGHDN, CDR2 FVKESK. CDR3 length: 15 residues. The CDR3 loop reads CASSQGRGPGDTQYF. The DNA for the CDR3 is TGTGCCAGCAGCCAAGGCAGGGGCCCGGGGGATACGCAGTATTTT. Variable domain in full (rest from reference TRBV14 and TRBJ2-3): EAGVTQFPSHSVIEKGQTVTLRCDPISGHDNLYWYRRVMGKEIKFLLHFVKESKQDESGMPNNRFLAERTGGTYSTLKVQPAELEDSGVYFCASSQGRGPGDTQYFGPGTRLTVL.

The chain links TRBV2 to TRBJ2-1; 7 bases line up with TRBD1. This CDR3 contains 14 residues. Germline CDR1 and CDR2: SNHLY and FYNNEI. J lost 0 bases, V lost 8 bases, and 4 bases had no gene match. CDR3 DNA: TGTGCCAGCGCCGACAGGGTCTCCTACAATGAGCAGTTCTTC. It specifies CASADRVSYNEQFF.

The CDR3 loop reads CASSPGGGLGNTIYF. CDR3 sequence (DNA): TGTGCCAGCAGCCCTGGGGGGGGTCTGGGAAACACCATATATTTT. The chain couples TRBV5-4 to TRBJ1-3; a possible D gene is TRBD1 (5 bases). Germline V lookup: CDR1 SGHNT, CDR2 YYREEE (reference sequence). This CDR3 has 15 amino acids. V lost 4 bases to trimming and J lost 4 bases, with 15 bases between them.

The chain carries TRBV12-2 and TRBJ1-2; the D segment call TRBD1 is taken from the table without a DNA check. TRBV12-2 is listed as a pseudogene. CDR3 length equals 15 residues. Here the CDR3 reads CASPPPLWTGRRYTF. In DNA form, the CDR3 reads TGTGCAAGCCCCCCCCCGCTATGGACAGGGCGTCGCTACACCTTC.

Concerning this clone: This sample also contains other DNA sequences that code for the same CDR3. Here the CDR3 DNA reads TGTGCCTGGAGTGTGAAGAGTAACTATGGCTACACCTTC. Its protein is CAWSVKSNYGYTF. The V and J genes are TRBV30 and TRBJ1-2; D gene unclear. Trimming left V 0 bases short and J 1 base short, with 6 bases between. CDR3 length: 13 residues. Per germline, CDR1 GTSNPN and CDR2 SVGIG (reference sequence).

The V call is TRBV25-1, the J call TRBJ1-1; D remains ambiguous. The germline V gene encodes CDR1 MGHDK and CDR2 SYGVNS. The CDR3 is 12 amino acids. V lost 1 base, J lost 8 bases, and 8 bases lay in between. The CDR3 coding sequence is TGTGCCAGCAGTGAATCTGGCAGAGAAGCTTTCTTT. Its translation is CASSESGREAFF. Variable domain in full (rest from reference TRBV25-1 and TRBJ1-1): EADIYQTPRYLVIGTGKKITLECSQTMGHDKMYWYQQDPGMELHLIHYSYGVNSTEKGDLSSESTVSRIRTEHFPLTLESARPSHTSQYLCASSESGREAFFGQGTRLTVV.

This rearrangement joins TRBV4-3 to TRBJ1-3, with D tentatively TRBD1 (5 bases). V shed 1 base and J shed 0 bases, with 13 bases lying between them. The CDR3 has 17 amino acids. CDR1 is LGHNA and CDR2 is YSLEER in the germline V gene. The CDR3 loop is CASSQALRAPSGNTIYF. The CDR3 DNA is TGCGCCAGCAGCCAAGCCCTCAGGGCCCCCTCTGGAAACACCATATATTTT.

The chain joins TRBV25-1 to TRBJ1-3; possible D gene TRBD1, 5 bases. The CDR3 spans 15 residues. The V gene lost 3 bases and the J gene lost 2 bases, with 11 bases spanning the gap. Germline CDR1 is MGHDK and CDR2 is SYGVNS. Here the CDR3 DNA reads TGTGCCAGCAGTGATGGTAAGACAGCTGGAAACACCATATATTTT. Its protein product is CASSDGKTAGNTIYF.

This clone was observed once. The J gene is TRBJ2-3, the V gene TRBV12-3 or TRBV12-4; 7 nucleotides match TRBD2. V was pared by 3 bases and J by 5 bases, with 2 bases of the junction left unmatched. CDR3 length equals 13 residues. Here the CDR3 DNA reads TGTGCCAGCAGTTTTTCGGGAGGAGATACGCAGTATTTT. It is translated as CASSFSGGDTQYF.

This chain uses TRBV2 with TRBJ2-6; tentative D call: TRBD2 (7 bases). V lost 11 bases and J 0 bases, leaving 11 bases between the germline ends. CDR1 SNHLY and CDR2 FYNNEI come from the germline V gene. This CDR3 has 14 amino acids. CDR3 in DNA: TGTGCCGGGGCGGGGGCCTCTGGGGCCAACGTCCTGACTTTC. Amino acid sequence: CAGAGASGANVLTF.

This chain links TRBV5-5 with TRBJ2-7; the match to TRBD1 covers 7 bases. J lost 3 bases, V lost 4 bases, and 10 bases had no gene match. CDR1 is SGHKS, CDR2 YYEKEE, per germline (reference sequence). The CDR3 loop spans 15 amino acids. In DNA, the CDR3 is TGTGCCAGCAGCCCCGGCGACAGGGTAATCTACGAGCAGTACTTC. Translated, it gives CASSPGDRVIYEQYF.

The V call is TRBV6-5, the J call TRBJ2-7; 9 nucleotides line up with TRBD2. The length of the CDR3 is 13 residues. Germline V gene sequence: CDR1 MNHEY, CDR2 SVGAGI. Trimming cost V 7 bases and J 3 bases; bases outside gene matches: 4. The CDR3 loop is CASNLLAGYEQYF. The DNA of the CDR3 is TGTGCCAGCAACCTACTAGCGGGCTACGAGCAGTACTTC.

V usage is TRBV9 and J usage is TRBJ1-1, with 7 bases that match TRBD1. V dropped 4 bases and J dropped 4; count of bases not matched to a gene: 10. In germline, CDR1 is SGDLS, CDR2 YYNGEE. The CDR3 loop spans 15 amino acids. The CDR3 loop reads CASSIGTVPGTEAFF. CDR3 sequence (DNA): TGTGCCAGCAGCATAGGGACAGTGCCGGGCACTGAAGCTTTCTTT.

The chain has TRBV15 and TRBJ2-2; 7 bases line up with TRBD1. V was clipped by 0 bases and J by 4 bases; unmatched bases: 8. CDR3 size: 17 residues. Per the germline V gene, CDR1 is LNHNV and CDR2 is YYDKDF (reference sequence). Here the CDR3 DNA reads TGTGCCACCAGCAGAGATCGAGACAGGGTAGCCACCGGGGAGCTGTTTTTT. Translation: CATSRDRDRVATGELFF.

The genes are TRBV28 and TRBJ1-1; D remains ambiguous. Germline V gene lookup returns CDR1 MDHEN and CDR2 SYDVKM. V was pared by 6 bases and J by 5 bases, with 19 bases between. CDR3 size: 15 residues. The CDR3 loop is CASSLGGEGWTEAFF. The CDR3 coding sequence is TGTGCCAGCAGCCTGGGCGGGGAGGGTTGGACTGAAGCTTTCTTT.

The sample holds one count of this clone. This chain joins TRBV27 and TRBJ1-5, with D possibly matching TRBD1 (5 bases). Germline V CDR1 and CDR2: MNHEY, SMNVEV (reference sequence). V lost 2 bases and J lost 3, with 11 bases in between. CDR3 length: 15 amino acids. The CDR3, as DNA: TGTGCCAGCAGTTTAGCAGGGCTTTTCAATCAGCCCCAGCATTTT. The encoded protein is CASSLAGLFNQPQHF.

This chain links TRBV12-5 with TRBJ1-2; D ambiguous. Germline CDR1 and CDR2: LGHNT and FRNRAP. The CDR3 length is 14 residues. V lost 5 bases and J 4 bases, leaving 14 bases between the germline ends. The CDR3 here is CASGIRGWGYGYTF. The CDR3, as DNA: TGTGCTAGTGGTATTCGAGGGTGGGGCTATGGCTACACCTTC. Complete variable domain (other parts from reference TRBV12-5 and TRBJ1-2): DARVTQTPRHKVTEMGQEVTMRCQPILGHNTVFWYRQTMMQGLELLAYFRNRAPLDDSGMPKDRFSAEMPDATLATLKIQPSEPRDSAVYFCASGIRGWGYGYTFGSGTRLTVV.

The rearrangement uses TRBV19 and TRBJ2-7; D possibly corresponds to TRBD1 (5 bases). CDR1 and CDR2 from the germline V gene are LNHDA and SQIVND (reference sequence). Trimming removed 1 base at V and 1 base at J, with 11 bases between. The CDR3 consists of 15 residues. CDR3 DNA sequence: TGTGCCAGTAGTATAGCATTGGACACTTCCTACGAGCAGTACTTC. Translated, it gives CASSIALDTSYEQYF.